This entry describes one TCR delta chain. Since a much larger clone is just one base distant, this may be a read error. The entry originates in a study of γδ T cells in repeated Plasmodium falciparum infection. This CDR3 region has 19 residues. CDR1 TSWWSYY and CDR2 QGS come from the germline V gene. TCRdb re-called the multiplex PCR reads via CATT. The table has 80,000 to 95,000 delta-chain clones, around 1.4% seen once. Gammadelta T cells were flow-sorted from PBMC into Vgamma9/Vdelta2+ and Vdelta2-negative populations for bulk analysis. The sample taken for sequencing was gamma-delta T cells from blood. The clonotype was recovered from a pool of human donors (malaria-infected and uninfected, not separated). This sequence joins TRDV1 and TRDJ1; 12 bases are shared with TRDD3. Here the J gene came from matching the DNA to germline, since TCRdb omits it. The CDR3 bases are TGTGCTCTTGGGGAAAACAACTGGGGGATACCTCAATACACCGGTAAACTCATCTTT. It encodes CALGENNWGIPQYTGKLIF.